A selection of T cell receptor beta chains follows, all from one sample in a study of control samples from healthy donors and cancer patients. Data came from immunoSEQ multiplex PCR; TCRdb stores just in-frame clones and leaves some out. The sample has about 69,000 clones; about four fifths are singletons. Sample: PBMCs. The receptors derive from a woman in her 50s with lung cancer. Each CDR3 is given with its conserved first and last residue. The D gene is left open where the match is weak. A clone size is listed for some rows: how often the clone was seen (once, few, many), or a class if it is expanded.

v_call	clone_size	d_call	j_call	cdr3_nt	cdr3_aa
TRBV6-5	NA	NA	TRBJ2-3	TGTGCCAGCAGTCTCTGGGGGGATGATGGAGATACGCAGTATTTT	CASSLWGDDGDTQYF
TRBV18	NA	NA	TRBJ2-2	TGTGCCAGCTCACCCTTGGCGGGGGCCAACACCGGGGAGCTGTTTTTT	CASSPLAGANTGELFF
TRBV9	NA	NA	TRBJ1-1	TGTGCCAGCAGCATTGGACACCTGAACACTGAAGCTTTCTTT	CASSIGHLNTEAFF
TRBV4-3	few	NA	TRBJ1-2	TGCGCCAGCAGCCGAAAGGAGGAACCAGGGGTGAGTGGCTACACCTTC	CASSRKEEPGVSGYTF
TRBV6-5	NA	NA	TRBJ1-1	TGTGCCAGCATCCAGGGGATGAACACTGAAGCTTTCTTT	CASIQGMNTEAFF
TRBV9	NA	NA	TRBJ2-1	TGTGCCAGCAGCGGAGGGGGGTCCTACAATGAGCAGTTCTTC	CASSGGGSYNEQFF
TRBV6-5	NA	TRBD2	TRBJ2-7	TGTGCCAGCAGTTACGGATCCACTGGCGGGGGGCAGTACTTC	CASSYGSTGGGQYF
TRBV11-3	NA	NA	TRBJ2-2	TGTGCCAGCAGCTTAGAAACGGGGGTCACCGGGGAGCTGTTTTTT	CASSLETGVTGELFF
TRBV6-2/TRBV6-3	NA	NA	TRBJ1-5	TGTGCCAGCAGCTCACCGTGGAGCCAGCCCCAGCATTTT	CASSSPWSQPQHF
TRBV11-3	NA	NA	TRBJ2-5	TGTGCCAGCAGCTTAGACGATAGTTCGAAGACCCAGTACTTC	CASSLDDSSKTQYF
TRBV5-4	NA	TRBD1	TRBJ1-5	TGTGCCAGCAGCTTGGACGCCGGACAGGGTAACAATCAGCCCCAGCATTTT	CASSLDAGQGNNQPQHF
TRBV6-5	once	NA	TRBJ1-1	TGTGCCAGCAGTTATTACGGGGGCTTCACGGAAGCTTTCTTT	CASSYYGGFTEAFF
TRBV20-1	NA	NA	TRBJ1-2	TGCAGTGCTAGTACAGGAATAAACTATGGCTACACCTTC	CSASTGINYGYTF
TRBV4-3	few	TRBD1	TRBJ2-1	TGCGCCAGCAGCCACTTGACAGGGGGTAACTTCAATGAGCAGTTCTTC	CASSHLTGGNFNEQFF
TRBV18	NA	NA	TRBJ1-2	TGTGCCAGCTCACCTTTAGACAGCCACTATGGCTACACCTTC	CASSPLDSHYGYTF
TRBV18	NA	TRBD1	TRBJ1-1	TGTGCCAGCTCACCGAGACAGGGGGCCATTGAAACTGAAGCTTTCTTT	CASSPRQGAIETEAFF
TRBV15	NA	NA	TRBJ1-2	TGTGCCACCAGCAGGGTCGGAACCTTCTATGGCTACACCTTC	CATSRVGTFYGYTF
TRBV7-2	NA	TRBD1	TRBJ1-2	TGTGCCAGCAGCCACAGCGGGGGACAGGGCACTGGCTTC	CASSHSGGQGTGF
TRBV24-1	NA	TRBD1	TRBJ1-4	TGTGCCACTTCGGACAGGGCCAATGAAAAACTGTTTTTT	CATSDRANEKLFF
TRBV6-2/TRBV6-3	NA	NA	TRBJ1-1	TGTGCCAGCAGTTATAAAACTTTTACTGAAGCTTTCTTT	CASSYKTFTEAFF
TRBV6-2/TRBV6-3	NA	TRBD2	TRBJ2-5	TGTGCCAGCAGTTACTCCTTTGGGGGAGGGAGTCAAGAGACCCAGTACTTC	CASSYSFGGGSQETQYF
TRBV7-9	NA	NA	TRBJ1-6	TGTGCCAGCGGCTATTCTTCCTATAATTCACCCCTCCACTTT	CASGYSSYNSPLHF
TRBV6-2/TRBV6-3	once	NA	TRBJ2-7	TGTGCCAGCAGTTACGACGGAGGTCAGCAGCAGTACTTC	CASSYDGGQQQYF
TRBV6-2/TRBV6-3	NA	TRBD1	TRBJ1-2	TGTGCCAGCAGCCGACAGGGGATTGGCGGCTACACCTTC	CASSRQGIGGYTF
TRBV28	NA	NA	TRBJ1-2	TGTGCCAGCAGAGTGGTGGGGGACTATGGCTACACCTTC	CASRVVGDYGYTF
TRBV7-3	NA	NA	TRBJ1-6	TGTGCCAGCAGCTTGACCCCCTCTTCACCCCTCCACTTT	CASSLTPSSPLHF
TRBV11-1	NA	TRBD2	TRBJ2-2	TGTACCAGCAGCGAAGCTAGCGGGGGCCGGGGGGAGCTGTTTTTT	CTSSEASGGRGELFF
TRBV7-6	NA	NA	TRBJ1-2	TGTGCCAGCAGCTTAGACAGCAACTATGGCTACACCTTC	CASSLDSNYGYTF
TRBV28	NA	NA	TRBJ2-5	TGTGCCAGCAACACACGTAGGGTCTTTCAAGAGACCCAGTACTTC	CASNTRRVFQETQYF